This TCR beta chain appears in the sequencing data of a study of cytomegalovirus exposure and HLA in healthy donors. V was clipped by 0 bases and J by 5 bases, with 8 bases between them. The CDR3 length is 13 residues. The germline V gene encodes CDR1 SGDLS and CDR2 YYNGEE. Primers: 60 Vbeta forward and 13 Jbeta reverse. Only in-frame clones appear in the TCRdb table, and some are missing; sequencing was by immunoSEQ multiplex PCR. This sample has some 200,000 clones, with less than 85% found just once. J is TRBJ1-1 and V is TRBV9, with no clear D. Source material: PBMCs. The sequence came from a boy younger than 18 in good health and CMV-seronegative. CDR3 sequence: CASSVGGKTEAFF. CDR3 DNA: TGTGCCAGCAGCGTAGGCGGGAAGACTGAAGCTTTCTTT.